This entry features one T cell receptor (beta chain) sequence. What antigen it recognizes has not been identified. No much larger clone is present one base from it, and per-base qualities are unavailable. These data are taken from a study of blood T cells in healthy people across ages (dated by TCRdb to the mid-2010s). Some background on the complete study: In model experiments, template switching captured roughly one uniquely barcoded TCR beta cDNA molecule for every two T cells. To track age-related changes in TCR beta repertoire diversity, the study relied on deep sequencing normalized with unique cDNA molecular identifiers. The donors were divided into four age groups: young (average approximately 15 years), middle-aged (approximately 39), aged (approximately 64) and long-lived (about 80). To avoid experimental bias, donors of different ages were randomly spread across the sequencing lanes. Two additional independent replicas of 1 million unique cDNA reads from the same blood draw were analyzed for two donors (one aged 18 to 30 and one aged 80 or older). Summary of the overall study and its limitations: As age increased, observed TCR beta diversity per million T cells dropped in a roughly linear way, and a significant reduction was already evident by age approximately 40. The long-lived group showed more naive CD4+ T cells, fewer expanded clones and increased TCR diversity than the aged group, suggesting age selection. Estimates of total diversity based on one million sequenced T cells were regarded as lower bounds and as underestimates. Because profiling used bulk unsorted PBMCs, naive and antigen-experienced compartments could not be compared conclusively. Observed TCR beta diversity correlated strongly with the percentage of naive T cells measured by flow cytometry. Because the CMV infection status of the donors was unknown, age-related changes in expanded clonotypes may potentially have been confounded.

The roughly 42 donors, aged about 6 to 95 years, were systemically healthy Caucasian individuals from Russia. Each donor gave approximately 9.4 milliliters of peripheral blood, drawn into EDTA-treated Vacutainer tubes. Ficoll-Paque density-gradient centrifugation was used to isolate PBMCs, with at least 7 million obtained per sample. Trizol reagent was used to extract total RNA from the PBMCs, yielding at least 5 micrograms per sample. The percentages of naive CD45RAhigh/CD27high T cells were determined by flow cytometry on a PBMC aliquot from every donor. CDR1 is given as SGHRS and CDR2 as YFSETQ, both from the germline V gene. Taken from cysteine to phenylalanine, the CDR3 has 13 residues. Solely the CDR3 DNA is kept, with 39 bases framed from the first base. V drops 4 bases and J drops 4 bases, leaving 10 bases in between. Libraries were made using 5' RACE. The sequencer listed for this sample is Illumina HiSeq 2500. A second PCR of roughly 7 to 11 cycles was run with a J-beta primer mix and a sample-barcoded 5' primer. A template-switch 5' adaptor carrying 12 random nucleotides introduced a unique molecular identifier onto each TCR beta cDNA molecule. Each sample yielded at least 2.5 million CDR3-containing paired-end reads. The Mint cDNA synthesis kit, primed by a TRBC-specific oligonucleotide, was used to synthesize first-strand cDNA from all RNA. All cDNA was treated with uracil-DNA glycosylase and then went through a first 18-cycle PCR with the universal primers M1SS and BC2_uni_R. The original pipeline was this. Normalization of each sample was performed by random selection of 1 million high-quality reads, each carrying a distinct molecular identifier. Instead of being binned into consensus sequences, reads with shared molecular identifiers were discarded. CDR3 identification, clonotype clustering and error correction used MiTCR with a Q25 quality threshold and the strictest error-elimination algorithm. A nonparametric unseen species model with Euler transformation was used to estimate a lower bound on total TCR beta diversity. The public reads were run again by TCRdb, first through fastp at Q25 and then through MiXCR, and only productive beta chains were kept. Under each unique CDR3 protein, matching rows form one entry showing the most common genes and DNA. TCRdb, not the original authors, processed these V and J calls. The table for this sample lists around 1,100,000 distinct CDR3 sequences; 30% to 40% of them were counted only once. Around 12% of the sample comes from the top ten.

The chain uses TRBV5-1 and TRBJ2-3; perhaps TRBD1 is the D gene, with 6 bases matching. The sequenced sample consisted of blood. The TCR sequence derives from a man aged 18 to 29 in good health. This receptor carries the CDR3 CASSPDRPDTQYF. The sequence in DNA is TGCGCCAGCAGCCCGGACAGACCAGATACGCAGTATTTT.